This record looks at one TCR beta chain sequence and its context. Antigen unknown. The source of the sample is a study of shared clonotypes between healthy human individuals. Study-level information: CD4 naive and memory got three plates each, CD8 naive two, CD8 memory one. Study-level findings and limits: Sharing across several donors was seen in 4% to 5.5% of naive CD4 clonotypes. Expectations were that clonotype sharing among donors would be affected by sequencing depth.

Positively selected for CCR7, the CD45RO-negative cells used as naive CD8 cells excluded terminally differentiated effector memory CD45RA+ cells. The CDR3 has 16 residues. V shed 4 bases, J shed 4 bases, and the junction held 10 bases outside the gene matches. The germline CDR1 and CDR2 sequences are SGHAT and FQNNGV. Sequencing was performed with immunoSEQ multiplex PCR; in TCRdb, only in-frame clones are kept and a portion is missing. The table shows about 580,000 clones, with 95% to 98% occurring only once. The sequence was collected from a man aged 25-45 years in good health. The sample comprised naive CD8+ T cells sorted from blood. The chain has TRBV11-2 and TRBJ2-3; 8 bases align to TRBD2. The CDR3 region is CASSSLAGSGADTQYF. The CDR3 nucleotides are TGTGCCAGCAGCTCCTTAGCGGGATCGGGGGCAGATACGCAGTATTTT.